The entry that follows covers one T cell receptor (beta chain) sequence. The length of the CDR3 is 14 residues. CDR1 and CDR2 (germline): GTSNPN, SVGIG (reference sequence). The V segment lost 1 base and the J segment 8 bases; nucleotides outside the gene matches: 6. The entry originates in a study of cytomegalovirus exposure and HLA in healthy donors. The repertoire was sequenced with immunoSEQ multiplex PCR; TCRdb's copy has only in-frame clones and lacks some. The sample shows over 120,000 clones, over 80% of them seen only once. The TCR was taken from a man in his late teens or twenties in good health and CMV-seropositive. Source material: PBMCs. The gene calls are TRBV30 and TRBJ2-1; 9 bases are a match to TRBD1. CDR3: CAWSATGGGDEQFF. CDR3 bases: TGTGCCTGGAGTGCGACAGGGGGAGGCGATGAGCAGTTCTTC.